Presented here are 20 T cell receptor beta chains from one specimen sequenced in a study of PD-1 blockade in classical Hodgkin lymphoma. Some clones are missing from TCRdb's copy, which holds only in-frame ones; the method was immunoSEQ multiplex PCR. Of 20,000 to 30,000 clones in the sample, around 80% are singletons; the top ten hold approximately 6.2%. Noted time point: cycle 4 day 1 (C4D1), after six to seven weeks of nivolumab. Patients all relapsed after autologous stem cell transplantation, and there was variation in brentuximab vedotin exposure. The sequences come from peripheral blood mononuclear cells (PBMCs), collected before the fourth cycle of nivolumab. These receptors all come from a human donor with classical Hodgkin lymphoma.

This clone appeared a few times. The rearrangement uses TRBV29-1 and TRBJ2-7; weak D call: TRBD1 (6 bases). Trimming cost V 6 bases and J 7 bases, with 22 bases left between them. CDR3 length equals 14 residues. From germline, CDR1 is SQVTM and CDR2 ANQGSEA. The CDR3 spells CSVLMGTGPREQYF. The CDR3 region has the DNA TGCAGCGTCCTTATGGGAACAGGGCCTAGGGAGCAGTACTTC.

The CDR3 spells CASSPAGYTEAFF. The CDR3 DNA reads as TGCGCCAGCAGCCCCGCAGGGTACACTGAAGCTTTCTTT. The chain links TRBV10-1 to TRBJ1-1; D may be TRBD1 (5 bases). V dropped 6 bases and J dropped 3 bases, with 11 bases sitting between them. Germline V gives CDR1 WNHNN, CDR2 SYGVQD (reference sequence). The CDR3 has 13 amino acids.

In this sample, this clone turned up a few times. CDR3 sequence reads: CASRTVGGLGDEQYF. CDR3 bases: TGTGCCAGCAGAACCGTCGGGGGCCTCGGGGACGAGCAGTACTTC. The chain employs TRBV27 and TRBJ2-7; TRBD1 or TRBD2 may be the D gene (6 bases each). CDR1 MNHEY and CDR2 SMNVEV come from the germline V gene (reference sequence). The CDR3 consists of 15 residues. V gave up 6 bases and J gave up 5 bases, with 20 bases separating them.

This chain uses TRBV5-6 with TRBJ1-1; no reliable D call. Per germline, CDR1 SGHDT and CDR2 YYEEEE. The CDR3 is 13 residues long. V lost 0 bases and J lost 6, with 9 bases in between. CDR3 loop: CASSLVGEPEAFF. As DNA, the CDR3 is TGTGCCAGCAGCTTGGTAGGTGAGCCTGAAGCTTTCTTT.

The chain links TRBV27 to TRBJ1-2, with no clear D. The CDR3 has 15 amino acids. The germline gives CDR1 MNHEY, CDR2 SMNVEV (reference sequence). Trimming left V 2 bases short and J 0 bases short, with 10 bases between. CDR3 region: CASSLSTRTNYGYTF. CDR3 in DNA: TGTGCCAGCAGTTTAAGTACAAGGACTAACTATGGCTACACCTTC.

The rearrangement uses TRBV18 and TRBJ2-7; TRBD1 matches 7 bases. Germline CDR1 and CDR2: KGHSH and LQKENI. The CDR3 runs 13 residues. V trimming: 5 bases; J trimming: 6 bases; junction bases outside the gene matches: 7. The CDR3 loop reads CASSTTGSLEQYF. The DNA for the CDR3 is TGTGCCAGCTCAACGACAGGGTCTCTCGAGCAGTACTTC.

The chain carries TRBV5-6 and TRBJ2-7; D might be TRBD1 or TRBD2, each matching 5 bases. V was shortened by 4 bases and J by 1 base, with 18 bases between the two germline ends. This CDR3 has 16 residues. Germline CDR1 and CDR2: SGHDT and YYEEEE. For the CDR3, the DNA is TGTGCCAGCAGCCTCCCCCGGGGCGCGGGTTCCTACGAGCAGTACTTC. Amino acid sequence: CASSLPRGAGSYEQYF.

The CDR3 coding sequence is TGTGCCAGCAGCCTGGGACAGGGATCCACCGGGGAGCTGTTTTTT. Translating gives CASSLGQGSTGELFF. The chain recombines TRBV7-3 with TRBJ2-2; 9 bases are a match to TRBD1. The V gene end was trimmed by 5 bases and the J gene end by 4 bases; junction bases not matched to a gene: 5. This CDR3 spans 15 amino acids. Per the germline V gene, CDR1 is SGHTA and CDR2 is FQGTGA.

This chain links TRBV18 with TRBJ2-7; D remains ambiguous. CDR3 length: 14 residues. The germline V gene has CDR1 KGHSH and CDR2 LQKENI. V shed 3 bases and J shed 2 bases, with 11 bases lying between them. CDR3 DNA sequence: TGTGCCAGCTCACCTAAGAGATTTCCCTACGAGCAGTACTTC. Amino acids: CASSPKRFPYEQYF.

The genes are TRBV7-8 and TRBJ1-1; unclear D gene. The CDR3 has 13 amino acids. Germline V gene data show CDR1 as SGHVS and CDR2 as FQNEAQ. The V end lost 3 bases, the J end lost 0 bases, and 5 bases lay between the germline ends. CDR3 coding DNA: TGTGCCAGCAGCTTTGAGTTGAACACTGAAGCTTTCTTT. It codes for CASSFELNTEAFF. The complete variable domain, with remaining parts taken from reference TRBV7-8 and TRBJ1-1, reads GAGVSQSPRYKVAKRGQDVALRCDPISGHVSLFWYQQALGQGPEFLTYFQNEAQLDKSGLPSDRFFAERPEGSVSTLKIQRTQQEDSAVYLCASSFELNTEAFFGQGTRLTVV.

V is TRBV18 and J is TRBJ2-1, with TRBD1 matching over 7 bases. The CDR3 is 16 amino acids. The germline CDR1 and CDR2 sequences are KGHSH and LQKENI. V was clipped by 2 bases and J by 0 bases; unmatched bases: 4. The CDR3 nucleotides are TGTGCCAGCTCACCATCACAGGGGAGCTCCTACAATGAGCAGTTCTTC. It yields the protein CASSPSQGSSYNEQFF.

This chain uses TRBV11-2 with TRBJ1-3, with 10 bases fitting TRBD1. The CDR3 length is 16 residues. CDR1 SGHAT and CDR2 FQNNGV come from the germline V gene. With 2 bases clipped from V and 3 bases from J, the junction kept 4 bases outside the gene matches. CDR3 region: CASSLSTGGHGNTIYF. CDR3 in DNA: TGTGCCAGCAGCTTATCGACAGGGGGCCATGGAAACACCATATATTTT.

The rearrangement links TRBV12-5 to TRBJ1-5; D gene ambiguous. V was pared by 5 bases and J by 0 bases, with 5 bases between. The CDR3 runs 13 residues. Per the germline V gene, CDR1 is LGHNT and CDR2 is FRNRAP. CDR3 region: CASGIDSNQPQHF. In nucleotides, the CDR3 is TGTGCTAGTGGTATAGATAGCAATCAGCCCCAGCATTTT.

The gene calls are TRBV4-1 and TRBJ2-1; tentatively, D is TRBD1 or TRBD2 (5 bases each). From germline, CDR1 is MGHRA and CDR2 YSYEKL. The V end lost 4 bases, the J end lost 12 bases, and 22 bases lay between the germline ends. The CDR3 loop spans 15 amino acids. In nucleotides, the CDR3 is TGCGCCAGCAGCCCTGAGTCGAGGACTCACCAGGGGCAGTTCTTC. This encodes CASSPESRTHQGQFF.

The chain carries TRBV6-1 and TRBJ1-5; D remains unclear. Germline CDR1 and CDR2: MNHNS and SASEGT. The CDR3 totals 12 residues. Trimming took 7 bases from V and 4 from J, leaving 8 bases between them. The CDR3 sequence is CASTDPNQPQHF. CDR3 coding DNA: TGTGCCAGCACAGATCCGAATCAGCCCCAGCATTTT.

This clone has more than one count but fewer than ten. This chain connects TRBV1 to TRBJ2-1; the table's D call, TRBD2, has no DNA check behind it. TRBV1 is a pseudogene. This CDR3 is built from 20 residues. The CDR3 DNA reads TGCACCAGCAGCCAAGTTGCGACTAGCGGGAGCCGAGACCCCTACAATGAGCAGTTCTTC. It translates to CTSSQVATSGSRDPYNEQFF.

This chain uses TRBV6-1 with TRBJ1-2; D unresolved. The V gene lost 1 base and the J gene lost 4 bases, with 7 bases spanning the gap. The germline V gene has CDR1 MNHNS and CDR2 SASEGT. The CDR3 has 13 amino acids. This CDR3 reads CASSEGASYGYTF. In DNA, the CDR3 is TGTGCCAGCAGTGAAGGGGCTAGCTATGGCTACACCTTC.

The gene calls are TRBV28 and TRBJ1-1; no clear D. V shed 4 bases and J shed 5 bases, with 8 bases lying between them. The CDR3 runs 12 residues. The germline CDR1 and CDR2 sequences are MDHEN and SYDVKM. The CDR3 bases are TGTGCCAGCAGTTCCCCGAGAACTGAAGCTTTCTTT. Residues: CASSSPRTEAFF.

V gene TRBV19 combines with J gene TRBJ1-2, with a weak D call TRBD1 (5 bases). Trimming removed 7 bases at V and 5 bases at J, with 14 bases between. Germline CDR1 and CDR2: LNHDA and SQIVND (reference sequence). The CDR3 loop spans 13 amino acids. CDR3 sequence reads: CASTPGGTYGYTF. The CDR3 DNA is TGTGCCAGTACCCCTGGGGGGACGTATGGCTACACCTTC.

The chain recombines TRBV2 with TRBJ2-3; tentatively, D is TRBD2 (7 bases). V shed 4 bases and J shed 4 bases, with 12 bases lying between them. The CDR3 has 14 amino acids. Germline CDR1 and CDR2: SNHLY and FYNNEI. The CDR3, as DNA: TGTGCCAGCAGTGTTGGGGGGGGGCCAGATACGCAGTATTTT. Translated, it gives CASSVGGGPDTQYF.